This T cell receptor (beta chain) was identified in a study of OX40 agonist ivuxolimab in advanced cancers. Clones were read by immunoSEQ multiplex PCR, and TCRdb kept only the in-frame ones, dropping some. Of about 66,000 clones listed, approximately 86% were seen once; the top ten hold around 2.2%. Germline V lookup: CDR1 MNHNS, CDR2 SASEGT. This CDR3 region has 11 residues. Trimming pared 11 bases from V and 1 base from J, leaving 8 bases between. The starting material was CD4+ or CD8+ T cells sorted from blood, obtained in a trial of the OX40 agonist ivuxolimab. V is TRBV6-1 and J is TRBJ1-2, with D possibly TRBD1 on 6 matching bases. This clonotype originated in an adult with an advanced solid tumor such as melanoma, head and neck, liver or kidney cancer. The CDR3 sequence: CAGGLNYGYTF. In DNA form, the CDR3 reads TGTGCCGGGGGGCTTAACTATGGCTACACCTTC.